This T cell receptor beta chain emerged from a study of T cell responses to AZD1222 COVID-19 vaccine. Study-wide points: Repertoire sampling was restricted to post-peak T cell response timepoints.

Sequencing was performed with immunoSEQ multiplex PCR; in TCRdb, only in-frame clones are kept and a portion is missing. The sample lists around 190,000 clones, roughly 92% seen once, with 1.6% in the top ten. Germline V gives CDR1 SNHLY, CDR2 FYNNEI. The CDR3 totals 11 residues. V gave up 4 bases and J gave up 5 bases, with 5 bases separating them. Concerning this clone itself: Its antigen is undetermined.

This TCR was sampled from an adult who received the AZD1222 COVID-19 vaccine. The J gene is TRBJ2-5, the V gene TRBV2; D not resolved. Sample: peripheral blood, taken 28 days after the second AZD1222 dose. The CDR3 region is CASSVGETQYF. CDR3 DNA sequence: TGTGCCAGCAGTGTTGGGGAGACCCAGTACTTC.